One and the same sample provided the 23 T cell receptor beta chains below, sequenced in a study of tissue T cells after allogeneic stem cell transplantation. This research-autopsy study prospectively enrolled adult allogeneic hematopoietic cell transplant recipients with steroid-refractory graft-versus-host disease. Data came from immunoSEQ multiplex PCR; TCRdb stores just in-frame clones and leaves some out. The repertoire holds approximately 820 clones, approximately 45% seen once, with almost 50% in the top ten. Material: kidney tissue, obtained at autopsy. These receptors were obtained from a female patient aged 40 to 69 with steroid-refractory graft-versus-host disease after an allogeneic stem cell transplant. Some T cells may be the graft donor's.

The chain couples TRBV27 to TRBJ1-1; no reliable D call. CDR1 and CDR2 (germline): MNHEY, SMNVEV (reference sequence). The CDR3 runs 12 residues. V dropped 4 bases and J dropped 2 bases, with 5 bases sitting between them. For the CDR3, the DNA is TGTGCCAGCAGTTCGATAAACACTGAAGCTTTCTTT. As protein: CASSSINTEAFF.

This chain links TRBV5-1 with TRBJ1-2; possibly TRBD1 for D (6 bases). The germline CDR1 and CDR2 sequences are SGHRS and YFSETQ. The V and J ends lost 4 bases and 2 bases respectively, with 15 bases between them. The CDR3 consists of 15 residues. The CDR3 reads CASSPGQSSNYGYTF. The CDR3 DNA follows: TGCGCCAGCAGCCCCGGACAGTCCTCCAACTATGGCTACACCTTC. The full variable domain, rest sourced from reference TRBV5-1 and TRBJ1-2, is KAGVTQTPRYLIKTRGQQVTLSCSPISGHRSVSWYQQTPGQGLQFLFEYFSETQRNKGNFPGRFSGRQFSNSRSEMNVSTLELGDSALYLCASSPGQSSNYGYTFGSGTRLTVV.

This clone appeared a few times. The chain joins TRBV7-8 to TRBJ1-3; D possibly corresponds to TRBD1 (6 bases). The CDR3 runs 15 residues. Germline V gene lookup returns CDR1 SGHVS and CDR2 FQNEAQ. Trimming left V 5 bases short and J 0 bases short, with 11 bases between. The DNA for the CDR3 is TGTGCCAGCAGCCCCGGGACACTCTCTGGAAACACCATATATTTT. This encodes CASSPGTLSGNTIYF.

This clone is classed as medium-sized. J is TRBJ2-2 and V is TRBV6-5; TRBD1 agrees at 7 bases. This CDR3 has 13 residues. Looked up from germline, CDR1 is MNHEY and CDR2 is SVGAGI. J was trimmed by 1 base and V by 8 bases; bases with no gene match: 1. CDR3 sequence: CASRQGNTGELFF. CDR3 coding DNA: TGTGCCAGCCGACAGGGGAACACCGGGGAGCTGTTTTTT.

This CDR3 reads CAISSNLGIQNTEAFF. In DNA form, the CDR3 reads TGTGCCATCAGCTCCAACCTCGGAATTCAGAACACTGAAGCTTTCTTT. The V and J genes are TRBV10-3 and TRBJ1-1; D is unresolved. The CDR3 is 16 amino acids. Per the germline V gene, CDR1 is ENHRY and CDR2 is SYGVKD. V was trimmed by 6 bases and J by 1 base, leaving 18 bases between them.

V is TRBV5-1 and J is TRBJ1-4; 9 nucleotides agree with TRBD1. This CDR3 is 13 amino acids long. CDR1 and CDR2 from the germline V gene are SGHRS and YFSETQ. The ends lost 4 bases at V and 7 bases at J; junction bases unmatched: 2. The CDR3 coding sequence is TGCGCCAGCAGCAAGGGACAGGGTGAAAAACTGTTTTTT. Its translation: CASSKGQGEKLFF.

In DNA, the CDR3 is TGTGCCAGCAGTCCAGGGGGAATTGGCACTGAAGCTTTCTTT. Protein sequence: CASSPGGIGTEAFF. The chain uses TRBV2 and TRBJ1-1; 7 bases agree with TRBD1. V lost 5 bases and J lost 4; bases outside the gene matches: 7. Germline V gene data show CDR1 as SNHLY and CDR2 as FYNNEI. CDR3 length: 14 amino acids.

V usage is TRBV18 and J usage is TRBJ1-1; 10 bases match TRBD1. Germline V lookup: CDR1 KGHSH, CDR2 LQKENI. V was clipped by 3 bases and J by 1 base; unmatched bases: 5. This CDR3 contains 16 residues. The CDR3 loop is CASSPRDRGRNTEAFF. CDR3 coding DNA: TGTGCCAGCTCACCCCGGGACAGGGGCCGGAACACTGAAGCTTTCTTT.

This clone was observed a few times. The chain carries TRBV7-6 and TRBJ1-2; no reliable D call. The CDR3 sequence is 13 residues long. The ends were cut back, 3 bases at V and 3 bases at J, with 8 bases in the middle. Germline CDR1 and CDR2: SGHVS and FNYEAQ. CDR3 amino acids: CASSFDKYYGYTF. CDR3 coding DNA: TGTGCCAGCAGCTTTGACAAGTACTATGGCTACACCTTC. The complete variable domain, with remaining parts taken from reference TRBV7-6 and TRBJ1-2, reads GAGVSQSPRYKVTKRGQDVALRCDPISGHVSLYWYRQALGQGPEFLTYFNYEAQQDKSGLPNDRFSAERPEGSISTLTIQRTEQRDSAMYRCASSFDKYYGYTFGSGTRLTVV.

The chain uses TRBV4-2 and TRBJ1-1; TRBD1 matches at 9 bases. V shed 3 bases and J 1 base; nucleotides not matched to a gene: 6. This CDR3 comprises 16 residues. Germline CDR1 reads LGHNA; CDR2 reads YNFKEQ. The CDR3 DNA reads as TGTGCCAGCAGCCATGGACAGGGGATCGCGAACACTGAAGCTTTCTTT. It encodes CASSHGQGIANTEAFF.

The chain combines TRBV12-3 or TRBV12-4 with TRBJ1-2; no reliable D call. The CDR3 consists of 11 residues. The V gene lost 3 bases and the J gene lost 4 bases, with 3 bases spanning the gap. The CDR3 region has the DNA TGTGCCAGCAGTTTCGGCTATGGCTACACCTTC. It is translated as CASSFGYGYTF.

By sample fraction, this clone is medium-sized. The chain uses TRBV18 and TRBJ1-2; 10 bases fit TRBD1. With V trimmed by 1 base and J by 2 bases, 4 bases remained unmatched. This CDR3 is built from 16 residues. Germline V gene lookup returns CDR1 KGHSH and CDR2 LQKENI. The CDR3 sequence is CASSPRGQGLNYGYTF. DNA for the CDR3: TGTGCCAGCTCACCACGGGGACAGGGGTTAAACTATGGCTACACCTTC.

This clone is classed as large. The CDR3 protein is CASSLVRDNGYTF. Written as DNA, the CDR3 is TGTGCCAGCAGCTTAGTCAGGGACAATGGCTACACCTTC. This chain links TRBV7-9 with TRBJ1-2, with D possibly matching TRBD1 (6 bases). Germline values: CDR1 SEHNR, CDR2 FQNEAQ (reference sequence). The CDR3 totals 13 residues. The V and J ends lost 1 base and 6 bases respectively, with 9 bases between them.

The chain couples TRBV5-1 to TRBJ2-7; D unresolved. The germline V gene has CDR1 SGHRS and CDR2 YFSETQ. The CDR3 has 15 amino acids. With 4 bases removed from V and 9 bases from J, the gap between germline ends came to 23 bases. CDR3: CASSPGPSSTWGQYF. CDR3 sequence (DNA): TGCGCCAGCAGCCCCGGACCGTCCTCGACGTGGGGGCAGTACTTC. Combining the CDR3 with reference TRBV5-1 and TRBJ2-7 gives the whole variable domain KAGVTQTPRYLIKTRGQQVTLSCSPISGHRSVSWYQQTPGQGLQFLFEYFSETQRNKGNFPGRFSGRQFSNSRSEMNVSTLELGDSALYLCASSPGPSSTWGQYFGPGTRLTVT.

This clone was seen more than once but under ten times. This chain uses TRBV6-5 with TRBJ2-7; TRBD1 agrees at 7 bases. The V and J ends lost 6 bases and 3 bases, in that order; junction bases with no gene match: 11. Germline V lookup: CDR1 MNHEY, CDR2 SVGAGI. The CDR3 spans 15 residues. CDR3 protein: CASSYHRGFRYEQYF. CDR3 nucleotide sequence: TGTGCCAGCAGCTACCACAGGGGTTTTCGCTACGAGCAGTACTTC.

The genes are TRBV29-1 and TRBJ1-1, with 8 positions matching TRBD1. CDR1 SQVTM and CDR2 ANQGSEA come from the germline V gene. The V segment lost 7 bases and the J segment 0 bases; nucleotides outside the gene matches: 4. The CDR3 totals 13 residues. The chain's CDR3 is CSARTGLNTEAFF. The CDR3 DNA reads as TGCAGCGCTCGGACAGGGTTGAACACTGAAGCTTTCTTT.

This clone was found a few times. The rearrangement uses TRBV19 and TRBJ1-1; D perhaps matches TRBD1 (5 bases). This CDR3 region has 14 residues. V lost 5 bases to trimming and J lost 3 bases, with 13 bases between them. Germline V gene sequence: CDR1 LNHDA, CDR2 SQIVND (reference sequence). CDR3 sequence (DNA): TGTGCCAGTAGTGCCCAGGGAGTGCACACTGAAGCTTTCTTT. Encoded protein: CASSAQGVHTEAFF.

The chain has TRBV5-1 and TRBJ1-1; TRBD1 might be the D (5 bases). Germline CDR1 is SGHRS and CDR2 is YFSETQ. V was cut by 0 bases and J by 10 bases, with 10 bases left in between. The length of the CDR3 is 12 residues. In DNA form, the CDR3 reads TGCGCCAGCAGCTTGGAGGGGAAGGTAGCTTTCTTT. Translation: CASSLEGKVAFF.

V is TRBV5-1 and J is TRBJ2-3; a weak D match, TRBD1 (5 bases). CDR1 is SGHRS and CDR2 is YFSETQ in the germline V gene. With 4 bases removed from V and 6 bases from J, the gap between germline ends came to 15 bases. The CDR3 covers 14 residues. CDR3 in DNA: TGCGCCAGCAGCCCCCAGCCGTCAGGGGATACGCAGTATTTT. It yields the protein CASSPQPSGDTQYF.

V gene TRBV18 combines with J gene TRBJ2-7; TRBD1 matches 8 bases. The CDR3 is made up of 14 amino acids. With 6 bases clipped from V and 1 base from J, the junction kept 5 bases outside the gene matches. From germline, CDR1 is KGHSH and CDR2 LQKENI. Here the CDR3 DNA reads TGTGCCAGCTCTCCCGGGACAGGATCCTACGAGCAGTACTTC. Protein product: CASSPGTGSYEQYF.

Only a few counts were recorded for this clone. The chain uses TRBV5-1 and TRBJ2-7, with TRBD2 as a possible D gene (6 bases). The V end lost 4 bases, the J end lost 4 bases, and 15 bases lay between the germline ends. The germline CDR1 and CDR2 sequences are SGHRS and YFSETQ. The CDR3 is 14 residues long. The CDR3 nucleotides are TGCGCCAGCAGCCGGACGGGGGAATTGTACGAGCAGTACTTC. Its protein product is CASSRTGELYEQYF.

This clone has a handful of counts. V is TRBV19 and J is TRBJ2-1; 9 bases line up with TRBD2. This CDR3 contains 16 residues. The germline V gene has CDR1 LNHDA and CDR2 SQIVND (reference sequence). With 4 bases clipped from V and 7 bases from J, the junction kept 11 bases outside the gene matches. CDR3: CASSTTFSGRGNEQFF. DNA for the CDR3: TGTGCCAGTAGTACAACCTTTAGCGGGAGAGGGAATGAGCAGTTCTTC.

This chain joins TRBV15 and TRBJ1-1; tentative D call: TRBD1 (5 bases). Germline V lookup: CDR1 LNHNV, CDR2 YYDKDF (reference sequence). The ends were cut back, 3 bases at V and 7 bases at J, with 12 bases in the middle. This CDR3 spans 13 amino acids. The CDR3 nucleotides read TGTGCCACCAGCAGGGTGGTCGGGGGTGAAGCTTTCTTT. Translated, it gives CATSRVVGGEAFF.